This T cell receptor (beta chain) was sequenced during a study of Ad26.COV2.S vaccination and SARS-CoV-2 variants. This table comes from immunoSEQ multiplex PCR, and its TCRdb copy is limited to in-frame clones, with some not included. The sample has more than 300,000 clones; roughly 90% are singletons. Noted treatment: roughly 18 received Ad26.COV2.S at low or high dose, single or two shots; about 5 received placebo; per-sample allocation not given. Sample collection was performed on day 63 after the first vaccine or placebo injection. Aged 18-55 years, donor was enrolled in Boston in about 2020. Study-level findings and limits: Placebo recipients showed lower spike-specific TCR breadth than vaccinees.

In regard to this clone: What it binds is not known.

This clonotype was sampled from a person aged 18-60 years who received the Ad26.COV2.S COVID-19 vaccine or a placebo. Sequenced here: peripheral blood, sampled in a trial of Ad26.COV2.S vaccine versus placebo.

The CDR3 here is CASSYPTGGADQPQHF. In DNA, the CDR3 is TGTGCCAGCAGTTACCCCACAGGGGGCGCGGATCAGCCCCAGCATTTT. The chain recombines TRBV6-5 with TRBJ1-5, with 9 bases fitting TRBD1. The germline CDR1 and CDR2 sequences are MNHEY and SVGAGI. J was trimmed by 5 bases and V by 2 bases; bases with no gene match: 7. This CDR3 is built from 16 residues.